The 9 T cell receptor beta chains reported below all come from one sample, sequenced in a study of blood T cell repertoires in COVID-19. Repertoires were generated with immunoSEQ multiplex PCR, while TCRdb's copy carries only in-frame clones and drops some. In the table there are 90,000 to 110,000 clones, around 76% of which are singletons. The source material was peripheral blood. These receptors were collected from a woman in her 70s with acute or convalescent COVID-19.

This rearrangement joins TRBV3-1 (or the pseudogene TRBV3-2) to TRBJ2-7; tentatively, D is TRBD1 (6 bases). Trimming stripped 5 bases from V and 3 bases from J, with 14 bases between. Germline assignment: CDR1 LGHDT and CDR2 YNNKEL (reference sequence). CDR3 length: 14 residues. The CDR3 coding sequence is TGTGCCAGCAGCTACGGGCAGGGGAACTACGAGCAGTACTTC. Its protein product is CASSYGQGNYEQYF.

This rearrangement joins TRBV9 to TRBJ2-5, with TRBD2 matching over 11 bases. The V gene end was trimmed by 3 bases and the J gene end by 2 bases; junction bases not matched to a gene: 6. CDR3 length equals 16 residues. CDR1 and CDR2 (germline): SGDLS, YYNGEE. DNA for the CDR3: TGTGCCAGCAGCGACCGACTAGCGGGGCCTCAAGAGACCCAGTACTTC. Its protein product is CASSDRLAGPQETQYF.

The genes are TRBV28 and TRBJ1-4; possible D gene TRBD1, 5 bases. CDR3 length: 12 residues. Germline-derived CDR1 and CDR2 are MDHEN and SYDVKM. Trimming pared 7 bases from V and 8 bases from J, leaving 11 bases between. Here the CDR3 reads CASMQGGEKLFF. In DNA form, the CDR3 reads TGTGCCAGCATGCAGGGTGGGGAAAAACTGTTTTTT.

J is TRBJ1-1 and V is TRBV6-1; D is undetermined. CDR3 length: 14 amino acids. Germline V lookup: CDR1 MNHNS, CDR2 SASEGT. Trimming removed 2 bases at V and 2 bases at J, with 9 bases between. CDR3 amino acids: CASSERGGNTEAFF. As DNA, the CDR3 is TGTGCCAGCAGTGAAAGAGGTGGTAACACTGAAGCTTTCTTT.

The V and J genes are TRBV3-1 (or the pseudogene TRBV3-2) and TRBJ2-7; TRBD2 matches at 7 bases. The CDR3 extends over 15 amino acids. Germline assignment: CDR1 LGHDT and CDR2 YNNKEL (reference sequence). V was clipped by 1 base and J by 7 bases; unmatched bases: 10. The CDR3 DNA is TGTGCCAGCAGCCAAGCGTTGCGGGGGTTGAGAGAGCAGTACTTC. Residues: CASSQALRGLREQYF.

This clone was recorded a few times. The chain's CDR3 is CASSGLAGGVQLYF. CDR3 DNA: TGTGCCAGCAGCGGACTGGCGGGGGGAGTTCAATTGTATTTT. V usage is TRBV3-1 (or the pseudogene TRBV3-2) and J usage is TRBJ2-3; 8 bases line up with TRBD2. The CDR3 runs 14 residues. CDR1 LGHDT and CDR2 YNNKEL come from the germline V gene (reference sequence). J was trimmed by 14 bases and V by 5 bases; bases with no gene match: 15.

The gene calls are TRBV5-6 and TRBJ2-7; the D gene is possibly TRBD1 (6 bases). CDR3 length: 15 residues. Per the germline V gene, CDR1 is SGHDT and CDR2 is YYEEEE. V gave up 6 bases and J gave up 1 base, with 17 bases separating them. This CDR3 reads CASNLKGDKSYEQYF. For the CDR3, the DNA is TGTGCCAGCAACCTTAAGGGGGACAAGTCCTACGAGCAGTACTTC.

The chain recombines TRBV6-2 or TRBV6-3 with TRBJ2-7; 7 bases line up with TRBD1. The CDR3 length is 16 residues. Germline loops: CDR1 MNHEY, CDR2 SVGEGT. Trimming removed 3 bases from V and 3 bases from J; junction bases left unmatched: 11. The CDR3 loop reads CASSYFHPRQGYEQYF. CDR3 bases: TGTGCCAGCAGTTATTTCCATCCGAGACAGGGCTACGAGCAGTACTTC.

The V call is TRBV19, the J call TRBJ1-2; 7 bases are shared with TRBD1. The CDR3 sequence is 15 residues long. CDR1 LNHDA and CDR2 SQIVND come from the germline V gene (reference sequence). The V segment lost 9 bases and the J segment 0 bases; nucleotides outside the gene matches: 10. The CDR3 sequence: CASKDRSFPNYGYTF. DNA of the CDR3: TGTGCCAGCAAGGACAGGTCTTTTCCTAACTATGGCTACACCTTC.